This is a list of T cell receptor beta chains from one sample in a study of CD8 T cells in Susac syndrome. TCRdb fed the immunoSEQ multiplex PCR reads into MiXCR, producing one record per CDR3 protein. The repertoire holds some 170,000 distinct CDR3 sequences, with roughly 95% as singletons. The sequencing input was CD4+ T cells from PBMCs. The receptors were sampled from a human donor with multiple sclerosis. The CDR3 runs from the conserved cysteine through the conserved F or W. A D gene is named only where the DNA matches it firmly. Where a row states a size, it is once, few, many or the class of an expanded clone; other rows omit it.

cdr3_nt	cdr3_aa	d_call	v_call	j_call	clone_size
TGTGCCAGCTCACGACAGGATAAGAACTATGGCTACACCTTC	CASSRQDKNYGYTF	NA	TRBV18	TRBJ1-2	NA
TGCGCCAGCAGCTCCTCGGGACAGATCACAGATACGCAGTATTTT	CASSSSGQITDTQYF	TRBD1	TRBV5-1	TRBJ2-3	NA
TGTGCCAGCAGCTTGGTTTCGAAATCGGCTTTCTTT	CASSLVSKSAFF	NA	TRBV5-6	TRBJ1-1	NA
TGTGCCAGCAGCCTCTCCGGGGAAGAAAAACTGTTTTTT	CASSLSGEEKLFF	NA	TRBV4-2	TRBJ1-4	NA
TGCGCCAGCAGCACCTCGACAGACTATGGCTACACCTTC	CASSTSTDYGYTF	NA	TRBV5-1	TRBJ1-2	NA
TGTGCCAGCAAGCTGTCCGAGGACAGCAACAATGAGCAGTTCTTC	CASKLSEDSNNEQFF	NA	TRBV6-5	TRBJ2-1	NA
TGTGCCACCAGCAGAGATAGAGACACTGAAGCTTTCTTT	CATSRDRDTEAFF	NA	TRBV15	TRBJ1-1	once
TGCAGCGGCGACTCCCCCGGCGGCCACGGGGAAGCTTTCTTT	CSGDSPGGHGEAFF	NA	TRBV29-1	TRBJ1-1	NA
TGTGCCAGCACCCCTAATGGAAGAGCTGAAGCTTTCTTT	CASTPNGRAEAFF	NA	TRBV2	TRBJ1-1	NA
TGTGCCAGCAGCCGAGGGACAGAGAATGAAGCTTTCTTT	CASSRGTENEAFF	TRBD1	TRBV5-4	TRBJ1-1	NA
TGTGCCAGCAGTCCCGGACAGGGTAGAGAGCAGTACTTC	CASSPGQGREQYF	TRBD1	TRBV6-5	TRBJ2-7	NA
TGCGCCAGCGGCCGAGAGGGAGCAGGGCCTAGCACAGATACGCAGTATTTT	CASGREGAGPSTDTQYF	NA	TRBV5-1	TRBJ2-3	NA
TGTGCCAGCAGCTTACCGGGACTAGCGGGAGTTAGGTGGAATGAGCAGTTCTTC	CASSLPGLAGVRWNEQFF	TRBD2	TRBV7-2	TRBJ2-1	few
TGTGCCAGCTCACCAAGAGGGACCCTCGCAACTAATGAAAAACTGTTTTTT	CASSPRGTLATNEKLFF	NA	TRBV18	TRBJ1-4	NA
TGTGCCAGCAGCGTGTCCACTCGGGGCCGTAATGAAAAACTGTTTTTT	CASSVSTRGRNEKLFF	NA	TRBV9	TRBJ1-4	NA
TGTGCCAGCAGCCAACGGGTATCGGATGAGCAGTTCTTC	CASSQRVSDEQFF	NA	TRBV7-9	TRBJ2-1	NA